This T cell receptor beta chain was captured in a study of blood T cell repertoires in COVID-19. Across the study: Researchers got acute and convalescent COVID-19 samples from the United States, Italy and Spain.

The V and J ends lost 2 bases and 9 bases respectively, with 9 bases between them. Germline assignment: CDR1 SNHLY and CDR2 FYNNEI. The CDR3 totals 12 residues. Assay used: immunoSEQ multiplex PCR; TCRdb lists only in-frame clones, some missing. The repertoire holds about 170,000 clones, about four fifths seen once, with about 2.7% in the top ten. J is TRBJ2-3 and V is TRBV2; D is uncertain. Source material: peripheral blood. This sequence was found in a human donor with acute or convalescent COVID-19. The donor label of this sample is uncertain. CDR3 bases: TGTGCCAGCAGTGAATTCAGTGGCACGCAGTATTTT. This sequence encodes CASSEFSGTQYF.